The entry below describes one T cell receptor (beta chain). Its specificity is unknown. The PCR employed 60 Vbeta primers together with 13 Jbeta primers. Measured with immunoSEQ multiplex PCR; TCRdb has only the in-frame clones, and not every one. The data show 100,000 to 150,000 clones, 80% seen once. V was trimmed by 7 bases and J by 3 bases, leaving 13 bases between them. Germline values: CDR1 GTSNPN, CDR2 SVGIG (reference sequence). CDR3 length equals 13 residues. These data belong to a study of cytomegalovirus exposure and HLA in healthy donors. Turning to the study itself: Out of about 179 million T cells, an earlier analysis found 117 million unique TCR beta sequences in total.

Overall study findings and caveats: Some TCR beta chains (roughly 160 of them) were listed as cytomegalovirus-associated. An analysis was carried out later, and it reportedly showed fewer N-insertions in an Asian-associated ancestry cluster than the approximately 610-donor mean.

The V and J genes are TRBV30 and TRBJ2-1; perhaps TRBD1 as D (7 bases). Sequencing was carried out using PBMCs. This receptor was identified in a female donor in good health and CMV-seronegative. The CDR3 loop reads CAFRRDSYNEQFF. CDR3 DNA: TGTGCCTTCCGGAGGGACAGCTACAATGAGCAGTTCTTC.